This T cell receptor (beta chain) was captured in a study of cytomegalovirus exposure and HLA in healthy donors. About the research overall: Earlier work reported 117 million unique TCR beta sequences from about 190 million T cells. The early release's HLA-typed donors yielded tens of millions of unique TCRs. Findings of the study overall: When presence/absence was analysed, sequencing depth was taken to be roughly uniform across donors. Other equally common chains were less clonally expanded than HLA-associated TCR beta chains, a later analysis showed.

Amplification used 60 Vbeta primers and 13 Jbeta primers. Generated by immunoSEQ multiplex PCR, the TCRdb table keeps only in-frame clones and is missing some. Among roughly 130,000 clones listed, 74% were seen once. Concerning this clone itself: Its matching antigen is unknown.

Per germline, CDR1 MNHNY and CDR2 SVGAGI (reference sequence). This CDR3 has 12 residues. Trimming at V came to 6 bases and at J to 3 bases, leaving 0 bases not matched to a gene. The receptor was isolated from a woman between 45 and 60 years old in good health and CMV-seropositive. V and J are TRBV6-6 and TRBJ2-5; the match to TRBD1 covers 8 bases. The sample consisted of PBMCs. CDR3 region: CASRTGEETQYF. The DNA of the CDR3 is TGTGCCAGCAGGACAGGGGAAGAGACCCAGTACTTC.